Following are 27 T cell receptor beta chains from one sample sequenced in a study of blood T cell repertoires in COVID-19. Method: immunoSEQ multiplex PCR; TCRdb's copy keeps in-frame clones and lacks some. Found here are 300,000 or so clones, roughly 90% of them singletons; the top ten hold 2.5% to 3%. The sequencing input was peripheral blood. These receptor sequences come from a woman between 25 and 40 years old with COVID-19, enrolled during active disease.

CDR3 sequence reads: CASSLYEGEKYF. CDR3 sequence (DNA): TGTGCCAGCAGTTTATATGAGGGGGAAAAGTACTTC. This sequence joins TRBV28 and TRBJ2-7, with TRBD1 as a possible D gene (6 bases). The V gene's germline CDR1 is MDHEN and CDR2 SYDVKM. The V end was cut by 1 base, the J end by 11 bases, with 12 bases between. This CDR3 contains 12 residues.

The chain joins TRBV5-4 to TRBJ2-7; TRBD2 aligns across 10 bases. Germline lookup yields CDR1 SGHNT and CDR2 YYREEE (reference sequence). The CDR3 is made up of 15 amino acids. J was trimmed by 2 bases and V by 3 bases; bases with no gene match: 5. The CDR3 DNA follows: TGTGCCAGCAGCTCTGGACTAGCGGCCCCCTACGAGCAGTACTTC. Translated, it gives CASSSGLAAPYEQYF.

The chain combines TRBV5-1 with TRBJ2-1; D possibly corresponds to TRBD1 (6 bases). The CDR3 spans 13 residues. V was trimmed by 0 bases and J by 10 bases, leaving 11 bases between them. Germline V gene data show CDR1 as SGHRS and CDR2 as YFSETQ. The CDR3 nucleotides are TGCGCCAGCAGCTTGGATCAGGGGAACGAGCAGTTCTTC. Residues: CASSLDQGNEQFF. The whole variable domain, remainder taken from reference TRBV5-1 and TRBJ2-1, is KAGVTQTPRYLIKTRGQQVTLSCSPISGHRSVSWYQQTPGQGLQFLFEYFSETQRNKGNFPGRFSGRQFSNSRSEMNVSTLELGDSALYLCASSLDQGNEQFFGPGTRLTVL.

This clone came up once. This chain joins TRBV4-1 and TRBJ2-3, with 7 bases identical to TRBD2. With V trimmed by 1 base and J by 2 bases, 6 bases remained unmatched. Germline loops: CDR1 MGHRA, CDR2 YSYEKL. The CDR3 has 16 amino acids. The CDR3 is CASSQGISGLTDTQYF. The CDR3 DNA follows: TGCGCCAGCAGCCAAGGGATTAGCGGGCTCACAGATACGCAGTATTTT.

V usage is TRBV27 and J usage is TRBJ1-2, with D possibly being TRBD1 (6 bases). The CDR3 is 15 amino acids. Germline CDR1 MNHEY, CDR2 SMNVEV (reference sequence). Trimming removed 2 bases at V and 7 bases at J, with 17 bases between. CDR3 sequence (DNA): TGTGCCAGCAGTTTAAATGGACAGCCCAGGGGTGGCTACACCTTC. Protein product: CASSLNGQPRGGYTF.

This rearrangement joins TRBV10-2 to TRBJ1-2, with D perhaps matching TRBD1 (5 bases). CDR1 and CDR2 (germline): WSHSY, SAAADI. The ends were cut back, 7 bases at V and 3 bases at J, with 21 bases in the middle. The CDR3 runs to 16 residues. The CDR3 DNA reads TGCGCCAGCATGCGGGGGAAGCAGGCGGGTGACTATGGCTACACCTTC. It specifies CASMRGKQAGDYGYTF.

The chain employs TRBV20-1 and TRBJ1-4, with D possibly being TRBD1 (5 bases). V was clipped by 5 bases and J by 11 bases, with 12 bases between them. CDR3 length: 11 residues. Germline values: CDR1 DFQATT, CDR2 SNEGSKA (reference sequence). The CDR3 DNA reads as TGCAGTGCTTCGGGGGAGCCCAAACTGTTTTTT. Translated: CSASGEPKLFF.

Worth noting for this clone: Other DNA sequences from this sample encode an identical CDR3 as well. In DNA, the CDR3 is TGTGCCTGGAGTGATGGCAACTATGGCTACACCTTC. Its translation is CAWSDGNYGYTF. The rearrangement joins TRBV30 to TRBJ1-2, with D unresolved. Germline CDR1 and CDR2: GTSNPN and SVGIG (reference sequence). V dropped 1 base and J dropped 2 bases, with 5 bases sitting between them. The CDR3 is 12 amino acids.

There are a few counts of this clone. The genes are TRBV10-3 and TRBJ1-3; the match to TRBD1 covers 7 bases. The CDR3 runs 14 residues. Germline-derived CDR1 and CDR2 are ENHRY and SYGVKD. V dropped 3 bases and J dropped 2; count of bases not matched to a gene: 1. CDR3 protein: CAISEGGTGNTIYF. The CDR3 coding sequence is TGTGCCATCAGTGAAGGGGGCACTGGAAACACCATATATTTT.

The chain uses TRBV2 and TRBJ2-3; 9 bases align to TRBD2. Germline CDR1 reads SNHLY; CDR2 reads FYNNEI. The V segment lost 5 bases and the J segment 6 bases; nucleotides outside the gene matches: 9. CDR3 length: 15 amino acids. The CDR3 protein is CASSPRAGGGDTQYF. DNA for the CDR3: TGTGCCAGCAGTCCCAGAGCGGGAGGCGGGGATACGCAGTATTTT.

The rearrangement links TRBV23-1 to TRBJ2-4; TRBD2 matches 8 bases. TRBV23-1 is classed as an ORF, of uncertain function. CDR3 length: 18 residues. Trimming at V came to 3 bases and at J to 6 bases, leaving 16 bases not matched to a gene. The DNA for the CDR3 is TGCGCCAGCAGTCATACGGGAGGGTTTCCTAGTCGGCCAAACATTCAGTACTTC. As protein: CASSHTGGFPSRPNIQYF.

V is TRBV29-1 and J is TRBJ2-3, with unresolved D. V was pared by 7 bases and J by 0 bases, with 17 bases between. This CDR3 has 15 amino acids. The germline CDR1 and CDR2 sequences are SQVTM and ANQGSEA. CDR3 sequence: CSAEITPASTDTQYF. In nucleotides, the CDR3 is TGCAGCGCTGAGATTACTCCTGCTAGCACAGATACGCAGTATTTT.

This chain links TRBV5-1 with TRBJ2-5, with 14 positions matching TRBD2. J was trimmed by 2 bases and V by 4 bases; bases with no gene match: 4. The CDR3 is made up of 16 amino acids. Germline V CDR1 and CDR2: SGHRS, YFSETQ. The CDR3 is CASSQRLAGGQETQYF. The DNA of the CDR3 is TGCGCCAGCAGCCAAAGACTAGCGGGAGGGCAAGAGACCCAGTACTTC.

The V call is TRBV27, the J call TRBJ1-6; 7 bases line up with TRBD1. V lost 6 bases to trimming and J lost 7 bases; unmatched junction nucleotides: 6. This CDR3 is 14 amino acids long. Germline V lookup: CDR1 MNHEY, CDR2 SMNVEV (reference sequence). The CDR3 loop reads CASRWDSPNSPLHF. CDR3 nucleotides: TGTGCCAGCAGATGGGACAGCCCAAATTCACCCCTCCACTTT.

This chain uses TRBV28 with TRBJ1-2; the D gene is possibly TRBD1 (6 bases). Germline CDR1 and CDR2: MDHEN and SYDVKM. V was shortened by 10 bases and J by 7 bases, with 10 bases between the two germline ends. The CDR3 runs to 10 residues. The CDR3 nucleotides read TGTGCCATCCAACAGGGTGGCTACACCTTC. Residues: CAIQQGGYTF.

The CDR3 DNA reads TGTGCCAGCAGCGACGGACAGGGGAATAATTCACCCCTCCACTTT. Translated: CASSDGQGNNSPLHF. The chain joins TRBV6-6 to TRBJ1-6, with TRBD1 matching over 9 bases. The length of the CDR3 is 15 residues. Germline values: CDR1 MNHNY, CDR2 SVGAGI (reference sequence). V lost 6 bases and J lost 5; bases outside the gene matches: 5.

The V and J genes are TRBV12-5 and TRBJ1-4; 8 bases line up with TRBD1. Germline V gene lookup returns CDR1 LGHNT and CDR2 FRNRAP. Trimming at V came to 0 bases and at J to 7 bases, leaving 4 bases not matched to a gene. The CDR3 sequence is 15 residues long. CDR3 region: CASGLVAGGSEKLFF. As DNA, the CDR3 is TGTGCTAGTGGTTTGGTCGCAGGGGGCAGTGAAAAACTGTTTTTT.

The rearrangement uses TRBV30 and TRBJ1-1, with a possible D match to TRBD1 (6 bases). Per germline, CDR1 GTSNPN and CDR2 SVGIG (reference sequence). Trimming removed 2 bases from V and 1 base from J, with 11 bases in between. The CDR3 covers 14 residues. The CDR3 is CAWSTGSANTEAFF. For the CDR3, the DNA is TGTGCCTGGAGTACAGGGTCGGCGAACACTGAAGCTTTCTTT. The entire variable domain, with the rest obtained from reference TRBV30 and TRBJ1-1, is as follows: SQTIHQWPATLVQPVGSPLSLECTVEGTSNPNLYWYRQAAGRGLQLLFYSVGIGQISSEVPQNLSASRPQDRQFILSSKKLLLSDSGFYLCAWSTGSANTEAFFGQGTRLTVV.

The genes are TRBV12-5 and TRBJ2-7; no definite D call. Germline V gene sequence: CDR1 LGHNT, CDR2 FRNRAP. The CDR3 consists of 10 residues. Trimming stripped 5 bases from V and 9 bases from J, with 8 bases between. CDR3 amino acids: CASGPLGQYF. As DNA, the CDR3 is TGTGCTAGTGGTCCCCTCGGGCAGTACTTC.

The rearrangement uses TRBV29-1 and TRBJ2-2; 9 nucleotides match TRBD1. This CDR3 contains 13 residues. Germline CDR1 is SQVTM and CDR2 is ANQGSEA. V trimming: 7 bases; J trimming: 6 bases; junction bases outside the gene matches: 6. CDR3 nucleotides: TGCAGCGCCGTTACAGGGGGCTCCGGGGAGCTGTTTTTT. Protein product: CSAVTGGSGELFF.

In nucleotides, the CDR3 is TGTGCCAGCAGTGAAGGGCAGGGGGCTGGCGGCTACACCTTC. Amino acids: CASSEGQGAGGYTF. V gene TRBV6-4 combines with J gene TRBJ1-2; 8 positions agree with TRBD1. After removal of 3 bases from V and 8 bases from J, the junction contained 8 bases not matched to a gene. The CDR3 extends over 14 amino acids. Germline lookup yields CDR1 MRHNA and CDR2 SNTAGT.

This chain connects TRBV19 to TRBJ1-1; D is perhaps TRBD1 (5 bases). Trimming cost V 8 bases and J 2 bases, with 15 bases left between them. CDR1 and CDR2 from the germline V gene are LNHDA and SQIVND (reference sequence). This CDR3 has 14 residues. CDR3 loop: CASRPAGLNTEAFF. DNA of the CDR3: TGTGCCAGTCGACCCGCGGGACTCAACACTGAAGCTTTCTTT.

The gene calls are TRBV11-2 and TRBJ2-7; perhaps TRBD1 as D (6 bases). Deletions cut 7 bases from V and 1 base from J, with 14 bases between. The CDR3 runs to 14 residues. CDR1 and CDR2 (germline): SGHAT, FQNNGV. The CDR3 is CASTDRRTSYEQYF. Written as DNA, the CDR3 is TGTGCCAGCACCGACAGGAGGACATCCTACGAGCAGTACTTC. The entire variable domain, with the rest obtained from reference TRBV11-2 and TRBJ2-7, is as follows: EAGVAQSPRYKIIEKRQSVAFWCNPISGHATLYWYQQILGQGPKLLIQFQNNGVVDDSQLPKDRFSAERLKGVDSTLKIQPAKLEDSAVYLCASTDRRTSYEQYFGPGTRLTVT.

The rearrangement links TRBV6-9 to TRBJ1-5, with D unclear. The length of the CDR3 is 15 residues. CDR1 is MNHGY and CDR2 is SVAAGI in the germline V gene. V lost 4 bases and J lost 6, with 16 bases in between. The CDR3 loop reads CASSSRQPTGQPQHF. The CDR3, as DNA: TGTGCCAGCAGTTCTCGCCAGCCCACGGGTCAGCCCCAGCATTTT.

This clone has a single count. The chain carries TRBV2 and TRBJ2-7; the D gene is possibly TRBD1 (6 bases). CDR1 SNHLY and CDR2 FYNNEI come from the germline V gene. V lost 1 base, J lost 6 bases, and 13 bases lay in between. This CDR3 is built from 14 residues. CDR3 DNA: TGTGCCAGCAGTGAAGAGGGGGTTTCGGTCGAGCAGTACTTC. Protein sequence: CASSEEGVSVEQYF.

The CDR3 coding sequence is TGTGCCAGCAGTTCCGACATATACCACTACAATGAGCAGTTCTTC. It encodes CASSSDIYHYNEQFF. The chain combines TRBV27 with TRBJ2-1, with D unresolved. V lost 4 bases and J lost 3, with 13 bases in between. Germline CDR1 is MNHEY and CDR2 is SMNVEV (reference sequence). There are 15 residues in the CDR3.

J is TRBJ1-1 and V is TRBV28, with a possible D match to TRBD1 (5 bases). The CDR3 runs to 10 residues. V lost 7 bases to trimming and J lost 6 bases, with 6 bases between them. Germline CDR1 is MDHEN and CDR2 is SYDVKM. The CDR3 DNA reads as TGTGCCAGCACGGGGGCTGAAGCTTTCTTT. The encoded protein is CASTGAEAFF.